One T cell receptor beta chain is described in this entry. The data are from a study of blood T cell repertoires in COVID-19. About the research overall: Spain, Italy and the United States supplied samples that represented acute and convalescent COVID-19.

Between the trimmed V and J ends, which lost 2 bases and 0 bases, there was a span of 11 bases. This CDR3 spans 15 amino acids. Germline CDR1 reads SGHDT; CDR2 reads YYEEEE. Sequencing was performed with immunoSEQ multiplex PCR; in TCRdb, only in-frame clones are kept and a portion is missing. The data show about 320,000 clones, nearly 90% seen once. The TCR comes from a woman in her 30s with COVID-19, enrolled during active disease. The chain is built from TRBV5-6 and TRBJ1-1; weak D call: TRBD1 (6 bases). Sequences were obtained from peripheral blood. CDR3 in amino acids: CASSFWGPLNTEAFF. The DNA for the CDR3 is TGTGCCAGCAGCTTCTGGGGGCCCTTGAACACTGAAGCTTTCTTT.